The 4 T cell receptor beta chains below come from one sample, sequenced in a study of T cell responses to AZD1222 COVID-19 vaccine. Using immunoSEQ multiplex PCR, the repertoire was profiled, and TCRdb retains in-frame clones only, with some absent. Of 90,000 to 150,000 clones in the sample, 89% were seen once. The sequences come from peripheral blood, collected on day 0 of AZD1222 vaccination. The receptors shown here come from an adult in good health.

CDR3 DNA: TGTGCCAGCAGCCCCTCGGGCGGGACAGGGGGCGGTGGCTACACCTTC. Protein: CASSPSGGTGGGGYTF. The chain uses TRBV7-9 and TRBJ1-2, with TRBD1 matching over 12 bases. The length of the CDR3 is 16 residues. V gave up 5 bases and J gave up 7 bases; unmatched junction bases: 11. Germline V gives CDR1 SEHNR, CDR2 FQNEAQ (reference sequence). Combining the CDR3 with reference TRBV7-9 and TRBJ1-2 gives the whole variable domain DTGVSQNPRHKITKRGQNVTFRCDPISEHNRLYWYRQTLGQGPEFLTYFQNEAQLEKSRLLSDRFSAERPKGSFSTLEIQRTEQGDSAMYLCASSPSGGTGGGGYTFGSGTRLTVV.

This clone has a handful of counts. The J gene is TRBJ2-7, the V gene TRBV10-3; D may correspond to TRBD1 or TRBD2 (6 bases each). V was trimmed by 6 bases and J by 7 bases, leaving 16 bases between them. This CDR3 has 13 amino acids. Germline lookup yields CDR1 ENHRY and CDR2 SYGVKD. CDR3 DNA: TGTGCCATCAGCCGGGACGGGGGCGGAGAGCAGTACTTC. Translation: CAISRDGGGEQYF.

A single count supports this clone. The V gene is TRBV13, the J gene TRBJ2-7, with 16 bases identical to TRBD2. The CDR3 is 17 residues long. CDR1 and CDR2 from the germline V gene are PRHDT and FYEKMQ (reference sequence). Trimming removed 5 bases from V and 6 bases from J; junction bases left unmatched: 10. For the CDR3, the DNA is TGTGCCAGCAGCCTCGGGACTAGCGGGAGGGCCGGAGCCGAGCAGTACTTC. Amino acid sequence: CASSLGTSGRAGAEQYF.

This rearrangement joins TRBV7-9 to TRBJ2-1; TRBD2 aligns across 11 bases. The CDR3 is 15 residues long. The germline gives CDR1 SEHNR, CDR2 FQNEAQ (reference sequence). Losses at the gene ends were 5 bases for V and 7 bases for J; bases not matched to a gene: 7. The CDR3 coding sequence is TGTGCCAGCAGCCCCGGGACTAGCGGCCTGAATGAGCAGTTCTTC. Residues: CASSPGTSGLNEQFF.